A selection of T cell receptor beta chains follows, all from one sample in a study of blood T cell repertoires in COVID-19. Clones were sequenced by immunoSEQ multiplex PCR, and TCRdb holds only the in-frame ones, with some missing. Of roughly 200,000 clones listed, roughly 88% are singletons. Sequencing used PBMCs or T cells enriched from blood (not recorded which). All receptors derive from a woman in her 30s who had recovered from COVID-19. CDR3s include the opening cysteine and the closing phenylalanine or tryptophan. The order of the fields is CDR3 DNA, CDR3 protein, V gene, clone size, D gene, CDR3 length, J gene. A D gene is named only where the DNA matches it firmly. The size field is filled for only some rows; it gives once, few, many or a size class.

TGTGCCTGGAGTGTGTTTTTAGCGGGAGCATCCTACAATGAGCAGTTCTTC | CAWSVFLAGASYNEQFF | TRBV30 | . | TRBD2 | 17 | TRBJ2-1
TGTGCCAGCAGCATAGGAGGAGTGGAGCTGTTTTTT | CASSIGGVELFF | TRBV7-3 | . | . | 12 | TRBJ2-2
TGTGCCAGCAGGGCGGGAGGGGCTCCCTACGAGCAGTACTTC | CASRAGGAPYEQYF | TRBV6-5 | . | TRBD2 | 14 | TRBJ2-7
TGCGCCAGCAGCTTGGATTCAGGAAACACCATATATTTT | CASSLDSGNTIYF | TRBV5-1 | . | . | 13 | TRBJ1-3
TGTGCCAGCAGTTACTCAGGGGCTCCTTACGAGCAGTACTTC | CASSYSGAPYEQYF | TRBV6-5 | . | . | 14 | TRBJ2-7
TGTGCCACCATCCGGGACAGGGGTTACAATGAGCAGTTCTTC | CATIRDRGYNEQFF | TRBV6-5 | . | TRBD1 | 14 | TRBJ2-1
TGTGCCAGCAGTACTCCTGGACAGGGGGACGAGCAGTACTTC | CASSTPGQGDEQYF | TRBV6-5 | . | TRBD1 | 14 | TRBJ2-7
TGTGCCAGTAGTATACAGACAGCTTTTACGACCGGGGAGCTGTTTTTT | CASSIQTAFTTGELFF | TRBV19 | . | . | 16 | TRBJ2-2
TGTGCCACCAGTGGGGCGACAGGGGAAAATCAGCCCCAGCATTTT | CATSGATGENQPQHF | TRBV24-1 | . | TRBD1 | 15 | TRBJ1-5
TGTGCCAGCAGGAGTGGACTAGCGGGAGTTTATGAGCAGTTCTTC | CASRSGLAGVYEQFF | TRBV6-5 | once | TRBD2 | 15 | TRBJ2-1
TGTGCCTGGAGTGTACGGGTATCTAGCAATCAGCCCCAGCATTTT | CAWSVRVSSNQPQHF | TRBV30 | . | . | 15 | TRBJ1-5
TGTGCCACCTCACTAGCGGGAAACACAGATACGCAGTATTTT | CATSLAGNTDTQYF | TRBV7-6 | few | TRBD2 | 14 | TRBJ2-3
TGTGCCAGCAACCGGGGGACAGGGGGTCAAGAGACCCAGTACTTC | CASNRGTGGQETQYF | TRBV11-1 | . | TRBD1 | 15 | TRBJ2-5
TGTGCCAGCAGCCACGGGACAAAGGATGGCTACACCTTC | CASSHGTKDGYTF | TRBV3-1/TRBV3-2 | . | . | 13 | TRBJ1-2
TGTGCCAGTAGTATTCGGACAGGGGTTGCGGAGCAGTACTTC | CASSIRTGVAEQYF | TRBV19 | . | TRBD1 | 14 | TRBJ2-7
TGCGCCAGCAGCTTGGTCGGGTCCAATGAGCAGTTCTTC | CASSLVGSNEQFF | TRBV5-1 | once | . | 13 | TRBJ2-1
TGTGCCAGCAGCCTTACCGGGACAGGGACCTACGAGCAGTACTTC | CASSLTGTGTYEQYF | TRBV7-9 | . | TRBD1 | 15 | TRBJ2-7
TGTGCCAGCCACCCCGCTGGGACTAGCGGACTCAATGAGCAGTTCTTC | CASHPAGTSGLNEQFF | TRBV27 | . | TRBD2 | 16 | TRBJ2-1
TGTGCCAGTAGTATGGTCGCGGGATCGATCACAGATACGCAGTATTTT | CASSMVAGSITDTQYF | TRBV19 | . | . | 16 | TRBJ2-3
TGTGCCAGTAGTGAAGACCCGGGAGGGCCAGATACGCAGTATTTT | CASSEDPGGPDTQYF | TRBV6-1 | . | TRBD2 | 15 | TRBJ2-3
TGTGCCAGCAGCCCAGGGTACGAGCAGTACTTC | CASSPGYEQYF | TRBV7-9 | . | . | 11 | TRBJ2-7
TGTGCCAGCAGTCGACTGCCTGGACAGGCAAATTATGGCTACACCTTC | CASSRLPGQANYGYTF | TRBV2 | few | TRBD1 | 16 | TRBJ1-2
TGTGCCAGCAGCCCCCTTAGCAATCAGCCCCAGCATTTT | CASSPLSNQPQHF | TRBV11-2 | . | . | 13 | TRBJ1-5
TGTGCTAGCAGCTTATTAGCAGGGTTTAGGGTAAACACCATATATTTT | CASSLLAGFRVNTIYF | TRBV7-7 | once | . | 16 | TRBJ1-3
TGTGCCAGCACTACTTTACAGGAAGTCTATAATTCACCCCTCCACTTT | CASTTLQEVYNSPLHF | TRBV27 | . | . | 16 | TRBJ1-6
TGCGCCAGCAGCCCTTCGAGTTCTGACACTGAAGCTTTCTTT | CASSPSSSDTEAFF | TRBV5-1 | . | . | 14 | TRBJ1-1
TGTGCCAGCAGCCGAAGCGGGAGTAGGGCCGGGGAGCTGTTTTTT | CASSRSGSRAGELFF | TRBV5-4 | . | TRBD2 | 15 | TRBJ2-2
TGTGCCATCAGTGGTTCTGAGGCTAGCGGGAGCGCTAGCACAGATACGCAGTATTTT | CAISGSEASGSASTDTQYF | TRBV10-3 | few | TRBD2 | 19 | TRBJ2-3
TGTGCCAGCAGGGCCCAAACCTACGAGCAGTACTTC | CASRAQTYEQYF | TRBV2 | . | . | 12 | TRBJ2-7
TGTGCCAGCAGCTTCGGGTCCGAGCAGTACTTC | CASSFGSEQYF | TRBV7-9 | . | . | 11 | TRBJ2-7
TGTGCCAGTAGTATCCCGGGGGATCAGCCCCAGCATTTT | CASSIPGDQPQHF | TRBV19 | . | . | 13 | TRBJ1-5
TGTGCCAGCAGTCACGGGACTAGCAATGAGCAGTTCTTC | CASSHGTSNEQFF | TRBV28 | . | TRBD2 | 13 | TRBJ2-1
TGTGCCAGCAGTTCTTTACAGGGAAGGGGCTACGAGCAGTACTTC | CASSSLQGRGYEQYF | TRBV28 | . | . | 15 | TRBJ2-7
TGTGCCAGCAGTTCTTCAGGGGCCGGAGAGACCCAGTACTTC | CASSSSGAGETQYF | TRBV27 | . | . | 14 | TRBJ2-5
TGTGCCAGCATGGGGGGGCAGCCCCAGCATTTT | CASMGGQPQHF | TRBV28 | . | . | 11 | TRBJ1-5
TGTGCCAGCAGCCACTTTAGCGGGAGATCAGCCGGGGAGCTGTTTTTT | CASSHFSGRSAGELFF | TRBV14 | . | TRBD2 | 16 | TRBJ2-2
TGTGCCAGCAGCTCGGTGATGAGCACAGATACGCAGTATTTT | CASSSVMSTDTQYF | TRBV5-4 | . | . | 14 | TRBJ2-3
TGTGCCAGCAGTTCGAGGACCCAGGGCACGACACCCCTCCACTTT | CASSSRTQGTTPLHF | TRBV28 | . | . | 15 | TRBJ1-6
TGTGCCAGCAGCTATCCGGGGACATTTTCGGAGGGCTACACCTTC | CASSYPGTFSEGYTF | TRBV11-2 | few | . | 15 | TRBJ1-2
TGTGCCAGCAGCCAAGGTCGGATGGGCGGGAGTTCCTACAATGAGCAGTTCTTC | CASSQGRMGGSSYNEQFF | TRBV3-1/TRBV3-2 | . | TRBD2 | 18 | TRBJ2-1
TGTGCCAGCAGTATCAACGGACAGGGGGGACAGCCCCAGCATTTT | CASSINGQGGQPQHF | TRBV27 | . | TRBD1 | 15 | TRBJ1-5